This T cell receptor beta chain was identified during a study of T cells in localized non-small cell lung cancer. Using immunoSEQ multiplex PCR, the repertoire was profiled, and TCRdb retains in-frame clones only, with some absent. The table includes about 2,200 clones, around a quarter detected once. Study-wide findings and caveats: Analysis by sequencing included only one tumor region, so heterogeneity remains possible.

Germline values: CDR1 SGHRS, CDR2 YFSETQ. The J segment lost 4 bases and the V segment lost 0 bases, leaving 4 bases of the junction unmatched. CDR3 size: 17 residues. Turning to this clone: The antigen is not known.

The TCR sequence derives from a man between 35 and 75 years old with stage III lung adenocarcinoma. The V and J genes are TRBV5-1 and TRBJ2-3, with 14 nucleotides matching TRBD2. The sequenced sample was lung tumor tissue, obtained before any cancer treatment. Here the CDR3 reads CASSLGLAGGPSDTQYF. The CDR3 coding sequence is TGCGCCAGCAGCTTGGGACTAGCGGGGGGGCCATCAGATACGCAGTATTTT.